A selection of T cell receptor beta chains follows, all from one sample in a study of T cells after yellow fever vaccination. TCRdb used MiXCR to reprocess the 5' RACE reads, holding one entry per CDR3 protein. In the table there are a few hundred thousand distinct CDR3 sequences, approximately 4% of which are singletons. The sample here was PBMCs, taken 5 days after the yellow fever booster vaccination. The receptors shown here come from a man younger than 35 who received the YFV17D yellow fever vaccine. CDR3s include the opening cysteine and the closing phenylalanine or tryptophan. A D gene is named only where the DNA matches it firmly. Rows may omit the clone size; those that give it use once, few, many or a size class.

clone size	D gene	V gene	J gene	CDR3 DNA	CDR3 protein
few	-	TRBV27	TRBJ1-5	TGTGCCAGCAGTCCCGTTGGATCAGGGGCGTCAGCCCAGCATTTT	CASSPVGSGASAQHF
few	-	TRBV6-2/TRBV6-3	TRBJ1-1	TGTGCCAGCAGTTACGTCTCCAGGGACACTGAAGCTTTCTTT	CASSYVSRDTEAFF
many	-	TRBV7-9	TRBJ1-3	TGTGCCAGCAGCGTAGACGTTTTAGGAAACACCATATATTTT	CASSVDVLGNTIYF
few	-	TRBV12-3/TRBV12-4	TRBJ1-6	TGTGCCAGCAGTTTAGGGAGGGAACCCCTCCACTTT	CASSLGREPLHF
few	-	TRBV7-2	TRBJ1-2	TGTGCCAGCAGCTTAGGATCCGCCCTCTATGGCTACACCTTC	CASSLGSALYGYTF
-	-	TRBV20-1	TRBJ2-3	TGCAGTGCTAGGAGAATAGCCTGGGGTACGCAGTATTTT	CSARRIAWGTQYF
many	TRBD1	TRBV19	TRBJ1-2	TGTGCCAGTACCGGACAGGGCGACTATGGCTACACCTTC	CASTGQGDYGYTF
few	-	TRBV4-3	TRBJ2-7	TGCGCCAGCAGCCAAGGGGCGGCACGGTCGCTTTCCTACGAGCAGTACTTC	CASSQGAARSLSYEQYF
few	TRBD1	TRBV29-1	TRBJ2-7	TGCAGCGTTGAGGGGGACAGGGAATACGAGCAGTACTTC	CSVEGDREYEQYF
few	-	TRBV3-2	TRBJ1-6	TGTGCCAGCAGCCCTCCGGACAGGGGTCATAATTCACCCCTCCACTTT	CASSPPDRGHNSPLHF
-	-	TRBV4-2	TRBJ2-1	TGTGCCAGCAGCCAAGGGGACCCCTACCTAGCGTGGGGGAATGAGCAGTTCTTC	CASSQGDPYLAWGNEQFF
-	-	TRBV29-1	TRBJ2-7	TGCAGCGTTGAAATCTCCTACGAGCAGTACTTC	CSVEISYEQYF
-	TRBD1	TRBV11-2	TRBJ1-1	TGTGCCAGCAGCTACCGGACAGGGGTTGAACCAAACACTGAAGCTTTCTTT	CASSYRTGVEPNTEAFF
-	-	TRBV5-5	TRBJ2-7	TGTGCCAGCAGCTTGCCCGGGACACCCTTTTACGAGCAGTACTTC	CASSLPGTPFYEQYF
few	-	TRBV28	TRBJ1-3	TGTGCCAGCAGGCGGGCCGCTGGAAACACCATATATTTT	CASRRAAGNTIYF
few	-	TRBV20-1	TRBJ1-2	TGCAGTGCTCGAATTGGGCAGGAGAAGAACTATGGCTACACCTTC	CSARIGQEKNYGYTF
many	-	TRBV6-2/TRBV6-3	TRBJ1-3	TGTGCCAGCAGCCTGACAGAGCCTTCTGGAAACACCATATATTTT	CASSLTEPSGNTIYF
-	-	TRBV5-1	TRBJ1-5	TGCGCCAGCAGCCTGGACAGCAGGGATCAGCCCCAGCATTTT	CASSLDSRDQPQHF
-	-	TRBV12-3/TRBV12-4	TRBJ2-4	TGTGCCAGCAGTTTACACCCAGCCAAAAACATTCAGTACTTC	CASSLHPAKNIQYF
few	-	TRBV9	TRBJ2-7	TGTGCCAGCAGCGATCCTGAGGGGGGGACGGACGAGCAGTACTTC	CASSDPEGGTDEQYF
few	TRBD1	TRBV5-1	TRBJ1-4	TGCGCCAGCAGCCCTGGGACAGGGGGCGTGGAAAAACTGTTTTTT	CASSPGTGGVEKLFF
few	-	TRBV7-9	TRBJ1-6	TGTGCCAGCAGCTTAGCGGAGGGAAGGAATTCACCCCTCCACTTT	CASSLAEGRNSPLHF
-	TRBD1	TRBV12-3/TRBV12-4	TRBJ1-3	TGTGCCAGCAGTTTCTGGACAGGCAGGGCTGGAAACACCATATATTTT	CASSFWTGRAGNTIYF
few	-	TRBV12-3/TRBV12-4	TRBJ1-1	TGTGCCAGCAGTTTATCGGTGGGGGACACTGAAGCTTTCTTT	CASSLSVGDTEAFF
-	-	TRBV20-1	TRBJ2-1	TGCAGTGCTAGAGATCCAAGTTACGGACAGAACAATGAGCAGTTCTTC	CSARDPSYGQNNEQFF
many	-	TRBV5-1	TRBJ1-6	TGCGCCAGCAGCTTGTGGGCGCAAGGATTCGGCGTTGGGGGTGGTTCACCCCTCCACTTT	CASSLWAQGFGVGGGSPLHF
many	-	TRBV12-3/TRBV12-4	TRBJ2-7	TGTGCCAGCAGTTCCCGGACAGTTACCTACGAGCAGTACTTC	CASSSRTVTYEQYF
few	-	TRBV7-9	TRBJ2-4	TGTGCCAGCAGCCTCGAGGGTATAGCCAAAAACATTCAGTACTTC	CASSLEGIAKNIQYF
few	-	TRBV7-3	TRBJ2-2	TGTGCCAGCAGCCCATCCGGGGGGCTCGCCTACACCGGGGAGCTGTTTTTT	CASSPSGGLAYTGELFF
few	-	TRBV5-1	TRBJ2-3	TGCGCCAGCAGCTTGGCGGGGGCCCCAGATACGCAGTATTTT	CASSLAGAPDTQYF
-	-	TRBV20-1	TRBJ2-1	TGCAGTGCTAGCGGGGGAACCTACAATGAGCAGTTCTTC	CSASGGTYNEQFF
many	-	TRBV7-9	TRBJ1-2	TGTGCCAGCAGCTTAGGGCAGGGCCCTGGCTACACCTTC	CASSLGQGPGYTF
few	-	TRBV18	TRBJ2-5	TGTGCCAGCTCACCACGTCAGACCTTTTCAGAGACCCAGTACTTC	CASSPRQTFSETQYF
few	-	TRBV6-5	TRBJ1-2	TGTGCCAGCAGTTACTCGTCGTTCCCTACTGGTGGCTACACCTTC	CASSYSSFPTGGYTF
-	TRBD1	TRBV5-1	TRBJ1-4	TGCGCCAGCAGCTTGGGACAGGGGCGTAATGAAAAACTGTTTTTT	CASSLGQGRNEKLFF
many	TRBD1	TRBV7-2	TRBJ2-2	TGTGCCAGCAGCTTAGACGGAACGACAGGGGCCGGGGAGCTGTTTTTT	CASSLDGTTGAGELFF
-	-	TRBV7-3	TRBJ2-1	TGTGCCAGCAGTCCGACGGGCTCCTACACTGAGCAGTTCTTC	CASSPTGSYTEQFF
few	-	TRBV6-2/TRBV6-3	TRBJ2-1	TGTGCCAGCGGACCGCGCTCCTACAATGAGCAGTTCTTC	CASGPRSYNEQFF
-	TRBD1	TRBV12-3/TRBV12-4	TRBJ1-2	TGTGCCAGCAGGTCCGGGACAGGGTTGTATGGCTACACCTTC	CASRSGTGLYGYTF
few	TRBD2	TRBV2	TRBJ2-5	TGTGCCAGCAGGGGGACTAGCGGGGGGCAAGAGACCCAGTACTTC	CASRGTSGGQETQYF
many	-	TRBV7-2	TRBJ1-2	TGTGCCAGCAGCATTCAATCTTATGGCTACACCTTC	CASSIQSYGYTF
few	-	TRBV5-1	TRBJ2-3	TGCGCCAGCCCCAGACCTGAAGCGGTGCGGCTACGCACAGATACGCAGTATTTT	CASPRPEAVRLRTDTQYF
few	-	TRBV27	TRBJ1-2	TGTGCCAGCAGTTCATACGGGGATGGCTACACCTTC	CASSSYGDGYTF
-	-	TRBV19	TRBJ1-2	TGTGCCAGTAGCCTAGGGGTTCTGACCTATGGCTACACCTTC	CASSLGVLTYGYTF
few	-	TRBV5-5	TRBJ2-5	TGTGCCAGCAGCTTGCCTCAGAAACAAGAGACCCAGTACTTC	CASSLPQKQETQYF
-	-	TRBV9	TRBJ1-3	TGTGCCAGCAGCGTAGATCCCCGAAGCTCTGGAAACACCATATATTTT	CASSVDPRSSGNTIYF
few	-	TRBV7-9	TRBJ2-7	TGTGCCAGCAGCCTGGCACTAGGCTACGAGCAGTACTTC	CASSLALGYEQYF
-	-	TRBV6-5	TRBJ2-3	TGTGCCAGCTGGTCCGGGCAGGCAGATACGCAGTATTTT	CASWSGQADTQYF
many	-	TRBV5-1	TRBJ1-1	TGCGCCAGCAGCTTGGAGGGCTGGAACACTGAAGCTTTCTTT	CASSLEGWNTEAFF
-	-	TRBV6-2/TRBV6-3	TRBJ2-5	TGTGCCAGCAGTTACGTTCTTGGCAGGGTGGAACAAGAGACCCAGTACTTC	CASSYVLGRVEQETQYF
-	-	TRBV23-1	TRBJ2-5	TGCGCCAGCAGTCAACACTCCGTCAGTCAGGAGACCCAGTACTTC	CASSQHSVSQETQYF
-	-	TRBV20-1	TRBJ1-1	TGCAGTGCAAAACCCATGAACACTGAAGCTTTCTTT	CSAKPMNTEAFF
few	TRBD1	TRBV10-2	TRBJ1-1	TGCGCCAGCAGTGAGCCGACCGGGACAGGGCGTACTGAAGCTTTCTTT	CASSEPTGTGRTEAFF
-	-	TRBV5-4	TRBJ2-3	TGTGCCAGCAGCTTGGCAGGGGATGATACGCAGTATTTT	CASSLAGDDTQYF
-	-	TRBV21-1	TRBJ1-5	TGTGCCAGCAGCAAAGTAGCGGGACAGGGAGGAAACCAGCCCCAGCATTTT	CASSKVAGQGGNQPQHF
-	-	TRBV20-1	TRBJ2-7	TGCAGTGCTAGACCGACTCGATACTACGAGCAGTACTTC	CSARPTRYYEQYF
-	-	TRBV2	TRBJ2-1	TGTGCCAGCAGTGAACTGTACAATGAGCAGTTCTTC	CASSELYNEQFF